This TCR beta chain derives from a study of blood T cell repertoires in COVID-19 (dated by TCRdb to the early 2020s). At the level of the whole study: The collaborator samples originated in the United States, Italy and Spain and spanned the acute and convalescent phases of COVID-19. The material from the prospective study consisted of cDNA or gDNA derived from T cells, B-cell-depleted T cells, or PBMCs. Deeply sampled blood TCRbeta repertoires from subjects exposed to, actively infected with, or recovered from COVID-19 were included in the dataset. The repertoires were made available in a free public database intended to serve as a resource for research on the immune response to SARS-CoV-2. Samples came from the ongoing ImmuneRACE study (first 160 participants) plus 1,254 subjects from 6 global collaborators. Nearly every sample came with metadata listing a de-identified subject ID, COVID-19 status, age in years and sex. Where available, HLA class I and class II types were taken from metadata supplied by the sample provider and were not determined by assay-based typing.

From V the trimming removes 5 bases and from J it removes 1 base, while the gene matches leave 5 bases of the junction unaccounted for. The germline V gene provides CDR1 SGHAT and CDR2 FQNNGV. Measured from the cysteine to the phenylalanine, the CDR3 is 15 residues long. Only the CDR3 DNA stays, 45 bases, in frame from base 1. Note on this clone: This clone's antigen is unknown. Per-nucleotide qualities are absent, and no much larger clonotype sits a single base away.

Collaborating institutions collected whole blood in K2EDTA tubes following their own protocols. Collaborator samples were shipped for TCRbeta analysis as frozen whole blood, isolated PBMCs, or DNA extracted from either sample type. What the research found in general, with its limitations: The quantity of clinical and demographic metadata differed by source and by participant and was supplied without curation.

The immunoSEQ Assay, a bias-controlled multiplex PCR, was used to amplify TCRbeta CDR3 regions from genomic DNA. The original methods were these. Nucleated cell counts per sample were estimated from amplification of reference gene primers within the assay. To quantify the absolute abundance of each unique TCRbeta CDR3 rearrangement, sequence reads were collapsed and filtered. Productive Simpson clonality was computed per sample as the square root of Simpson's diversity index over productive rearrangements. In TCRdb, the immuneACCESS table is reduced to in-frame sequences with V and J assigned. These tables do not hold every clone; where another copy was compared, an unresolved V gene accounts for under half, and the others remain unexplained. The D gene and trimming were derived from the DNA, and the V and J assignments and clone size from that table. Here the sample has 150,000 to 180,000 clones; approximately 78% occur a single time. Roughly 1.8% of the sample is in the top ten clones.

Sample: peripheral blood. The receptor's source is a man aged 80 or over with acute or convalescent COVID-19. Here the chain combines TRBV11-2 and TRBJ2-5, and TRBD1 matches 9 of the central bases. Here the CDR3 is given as CASSQGQGPQETQYF. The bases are TGTGCCAGCAGCCAGGGACAGGGACCCCAAGAGACCCAGTACTTC. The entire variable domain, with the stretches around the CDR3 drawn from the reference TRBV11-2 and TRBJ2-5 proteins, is EAGVAQSPRYKIIEKRQSVAFWCNPISGHATLYWYQQILGQGPKLLIQFQNNGVVDDSQLPKDRFSAERLKGVDSTLKIQPAKLEDSAVYLCASSQGQGPQETQYFGPGTRLLVL.